Listed here is a single T cell receptor (beta chain). Its specificity is unknown. The sample is drawn from a study of T-cell reconstitution after alpha-beta-depleted transplantation in children. This CDR3 has 16 amino acids. Trimming stripped 0 bases from V and 5 bases from J, with 14 bases between. The germline gives CDR1 SGHRS, CDR2 YFSETQ. Whole-study results and caveats: For some patients, TCRbeta diversity was high at day 60 because of recipient T cells and thymic progenitors that survived. It was newly produced T cells that mostly accounted for T-cell counts and diversity one year after transplant. Approximately two months post-transplant, alpha-beta T cells reportedly originated from several hundred expanded graft clones.

Unique molecular identifiers featured in how the TCRbeta library was prepared. TCRdb redid the calling of the PCR reads with MiXCR, one entry per CDR3 protein. The table has approximately 980,000 distinct CDR3 sequences, about 30% seen once. The genes are TRBV5-1 and TRBJ2-2, with D maybe TRBD2 (5 bases). This specimen was PBMCs, mostly from graft donor cells, taken 360 days after TCRalphabeta/CD19-depleted stem cell transplant. The TCR comes from a boy less than two years old who had a stem cell transplant for SCID, so the T cells may come from the graft donor. The CDR3 protein is CASSLERPGMTGELFF. The DNA of the CDR3 is TGCGCCAGCAGCTTGGAAAGGCCCGGGATGACCGGGGAGCTGTTTTTT.